Sequencing of this T cell receptor beta chain was carried out in a study of tumor and adjacent non-tumor tissue in lung cancer. Study overall: Samples averaged roughly 4.3 million productive TCRbeta reads each.

Germline V gene lookup returns CDR1 MDHEN and CDR2 SYDVKM. This CDR3 is 10 amino acids long. A modified ARM-PCR protocol with three rounds of nested PCR amplified TCRbeta. Via MiXCR, TCRdb re-called the multiplex PCR reads, giving one row per CDR3 protein. The sample shows tens of thousands of distinct CDR3 sequences, 80% to 90% of them seen only once. Concerning this clonotype: One end of the junction fails to match germline, which may point to a read error.

This sample's RNA came from whole unsorted tissue. The normal lung tissue was taken more than 3 cm from the tumor edge. Sequenced material: distant non-tumor lung tissue. This TCR was recovered from a man aged 60-69 years with non-small cell lung cancer. The V call is TRBV28, the J call TRBJ2-4; D is unclear. CDR3 coding DNA: TGTGCCACGAGACGCAAAAGCACGGACTTC. Protein product: CATRRKSTDF.